The rows below give T cell receptor beta chains drawn from one sample of a study of T cell responses to AZD1222 COVID-19 vaccine. Here immunoSEQ multiplex PCR was the method, and the copy in TCRdb shows in-frame clones only, minus some. The data hold tens of thousands of clones, with approximately 87% observed a single time. This specimen was peripheral blood, taken on day 0 of AZD1222 vaccination. All receptors derive from an adult in good health. CDR3s include the opening cysteine and the closing phenylalanine or tryptophan. D genes are given only for firm matches. For some rows the clone size is stated as once, few or many, or as a class when expanded; others skip it.

d_call: -; clone_size: once; j_call: TRBJ1-2; v_call: TRBV7-6; cdr3_nt: TGTGCCAGCAGCTTAGGAGCGCGACAGCCTTGCCCTAACTATGGCTACACCTTC; cdr3_aa: CASSLGARQPCPNYGYTF
d_call: TRBD1; clone_size: -; j_call: TRBJ1-1; v_call: TRBV5-4; cdr3_nt: TGTGCCAGCAGCTGGGGACAGGGGGCGTTTAAAGACACTGAAGCTTTCTTT; cdr3_aa: CASSWGQGAFKDTEAFF
d_call: TRBD1; clone_size: -; j_call: TRBJ1-4; v_call: TRBV7-2; cdr3_nt: TGTGCCAGCAGCTTAGGCCAGGGGGCAAATGAAAAACTGTTTTTT; cdr3_aa: CASSLGQGANEKLFF
d_call: TRBD2; clone_size: -; j_call: TRBJ2-3; v_call: TRBV19; cdr3_nt: TGTGCCAGTAGGGAGGGACTAGAAACAGATACGCAGTATTTT; cdr3_aa: CASREGLETDTQYF
d_call: -; clone_size: -; j_call: TRBJ1-2; v_call: TRBV19; cdr3_nt: TGTGCCAGTACCCCCAGCTCCTTTAACTATGGCTACACCTTC; cdr3_aa: CASTPSSFNYGYTF
d_call: TRBD2; clone_size: -; j_call: TRBJ2-7; v_call: TRBV19; cdr3_nt: TGTGCCAGTAGTAAGGGTGAACTAGCGGGAGCCTACGAGCAGTACTTC; cdr3_aa: CASSKGELAGAYEQYF
d_call: TRBD1; clone_size: -; j_call: TRBJ2-7; v_call: TRBV6-5; cdr3_nt: TGTGCCAGCAGAGACAGGGGGCTCTACGAGCAGTACTTC; cdr3_aa: CASRDRGLYEQYF
d_call: -; clone_size: -; j_call: TRBJ1-3; v_call: TRBV4-3; cdr3_nt: TGCGCCAGCAGCCAAGAGGGGAACACCATATATTTT; cdr3_aa: CASSQEGNTIYF
d_call: TRBD1; clone_size: once; j_call: TRBJ1-6; v_call: TRBV12-3/TRBV12-4; cdr3_nt: TGTGCCAGCAGTTCACAGGGGAAACCCCTCCACTTT; cdr3_aa: CASSSQGKPLHF
d_call: TRBD2; clone_size: once; j_call: TRBJ2-3; v_call: TRBV5-1; cdr3_nt: TGCGCCAGCAGCCCACAGACTAGCGGGACAGATACGCAGTATTTT; cdr3_aa: CASSPQTSGTDTQYF
d_call: -; clone_size: -; j_call: TRBJ1-3; v_call: TRBV3-1/TRBV3-2; cdr3_nt: TGTGCCAGCAGCCAAGGGTCCTTCTCTGGAAACACCATATATTTT; cdr3_aa: CASSQGSFSGNTIYF
d_call: -; clone_size: -; j_call: TRBJ2-3; v_call: TRBV5-1; cdr3_nt: TGCGCCAGCAGCTTGGGGCAGCAGGCAGATACGCAGTATTTT; cdr3_aa: CASSLGQQADTQYF
d_call: -; clone_size: few; j_call: TRBJ2-1; v_call: TRBV10-3; cdr3_nt: TGTGCCATCAGTGAGTCTGGGGCCCAAGGGCAGTTCTTC; cdr3_aa: CAISESGAQGQFF
d_call: -; clone_size: -; j_call: TRBJ1-3; v_call: TRBV19; cdr3_nt: TGTGCCACCACGAGGACAGACTCTGGAAACACCATATATTTT; cdr3_aa: CATTRTDSGNTIYF
d_call: TRBD1; clone_size: once; j_call: TRBJ1-1; v_call: TRBV11-2; cdr3_nt: TGTGCCAGCAGCCCCGGACAGGGAATGAACACTGAAGCTTTCTTT; cdr3_aa: CASSPGQGMNTEAFF
d_call: -; clone_size: once; j_call: TRBJ1-2; v_call: TRBV7-6; cdr3_nt: TGTGCCAGCAGCGTACAGGGAAACTACTATGGCTACACCTTC; cdr3_aa: CASSVQGNYYGYTF
d_call: TRBD1; clone_size: -; j_call: TRBJ1-2; v_call: TRBV24-1; cdr3_nt: TGTGCCACCAGTACAGGGGTTGGCTACACCTTC; cdr3_aa: CATSTGVGYTF
d_call: TRBD1; clone_size: -; j_call: TRBJ2-3; v_call: TRBV5-4; cdr3_nt: TGTGCCAGCAGCTTGCGACAGGGGGCCGGAGATACGCAGTATTTT; cdr3_aa: CASSLRQGAGDTQYF
d_call: -; clone_size: -; j_call: TRBJ1-1; v_call: TRBV28; cdr3_nt: TGTGCCAGCAGTTTCCGGGCCACCATGAACACTGAAGCTTTCTTT; cdr3_aa: CASSFRATMNTEAFF
d_call: TRBD1; clone_size: -; j_call: TRBJ1-4; v_call: TRBV4-2; cdr3_nt: TGTGCCAGCAGCCCTGACGGTAACGGACAGGGATTGGGTGAAAAACTGTTTTTT; cdr3_aa: CASSPDGNGQGLGEKLFF
d_call: TRBD1; clone_size: -; j_call: TRBJ1-6; v_call: TRBV3-1/TRBV3-2; cdr3_nt: TGTGCCAGCAGCCAAGCAGGGGGAGTCTCACCCCTCCACTTT; cdr3_aa: CASSQAGGVSPLHF
d_call: TRBD1; clone_size: -; j_call: TRBJ1-3; v_call: TRBV15; cdr3_nt: TGTGCCACCAGCACGGGACAGGGGATCCACTCTGGAGGAAACACCATATATTTT; cdr3_aa: CATSTGQGIHSGGNTIYF
d_call: -; clone_size: -; j_call: TRBJ1-2; v_call: TRBV24-1; cdr3_nt: TGTGCCACCAGTGGGAACAGGGTGGACTATGGCTACACCTTC; cdr3_aa: CATSGNRVDYGYTF
d_call: -; clone_size: -; j_call: TRBJ2-3; v_call: TRBV11-1; cdr3_nt: TGTGCCAGCAGCGTCATAGCACCTAGCACAGATACGCAGTATTTT; cdr3_aa: CASSVIAPSTDTQYF
d_call: TRBD1; clone_size: -; j_call: TRBJ2-2; v_call: TRBV30; cdr3_nt: TGTGCCTCCCCCGCCCGGGACAGGAACACCGGGGAGCTGTTTTTT; cdr3_aa: CASPARDRNTGELFF
d_call: -; clone_size: -; j_call: TRBJ1-5; v_call: TRBV4-1; cdr3_nt: TGCGCCAGCAGCCAAGATAAGCTCCCGGGGACCCAGCATTTT; cdr3_aa: CASSQDKLPGTQHF
d_call: -; clone_size: -; j_call: TRBJ1-3; v_call: TRBV5-1; cdr3_nt: TGCGCCAGCAGCCCGACACTTCCCTCTGGAAACACCATATATTTT; cdr3_aa: CASSPTLPSGNTIYF
d_call: -; clone_size: -; j_call: TRBJ1-2; v_call: TRBV5-6; cdr3_nt: TGTGCCAGCAGGGTTCACGGTGTTGGCTATGGCTACACCTTC; cdr3_aa: CASRVHGVGYGYTF
d_call: TRBD1; clone_size: -; j_call: TRBJ1-5; v_call: TRBV7-8; cdr3_nt: TGTGCCAGCAGCTTGGGACAGGGGGTCCGTCAGCCCCAGCATTTT; cdr3_aa: CASSLGQGVRQPQHF
d_call: TRBD1; clone_size: -; j_call: TRBJ1-5; v_call: TRBV15; cdr3_nt: TGTGCCACCAGCGGATGGGGACAGAGGAATCAGCCCCAGCATTTT; cdr3_aa: CATSGWGQRNQPQHF
d_call: -; clone_size: -; j_call: TRBJ2-3; v_call: TRBV9; cdr3_nt: TGTGCCAGCAGCGTAGGCAGGACCACAGATACGCAGTATTTT; cdr3_aa: CASSVGRTTDTQYF
d_call: TRBD1; clone_size: -; j_call: TRBJ1-4; v_call: TRBV13; cdr3_nt: TGTGCCAGCAGCCTGACAGGGCGGGCTAATGAAAAACTGTTTTTT; cdr3_aa: CASSLTGRANEKLFF
d_call: TRBD2; clone_size: -; j_call: TRBJ2-3; v_call: TRBV24-1; cdr3_nt: TGTGCCACCAGTGACTCTACGACTAGCGGGGGTTCAAGAGATACGCAGTATTTT; cdr3_aa: CATSDSTTSGGSRDTQYF
d_call: -; clone_size: -; j_call: TRBJ1-1; v_call: TRBV19; cdr3_nt: TGTGCCAGTACCCCCGGGGCTTGGACTGAAGCTTTCTTT; cdr3_aa: CASTPGAWTEAFF
d_call: -; clone_size: -; j_call: TRBJ1-4; v_call: TRBV14; cdr3_nt: TGTGCCAGCAGCTTATCGGGACTCAGGACTAATGAAAAACTGTTTTTT; cdr3_aa: CASSLSGLRTNEKLFF
d_call: -; clone_size: -; j_call: TRBJ2-1; v_call: TRBV7-3; cdr3_nt: TGTGCCAGCAGCTCGGGACTCCCGAGCTCCTACAATGAGCAGTTCTTC; cdr3_aa: CASSSGLPSSYNEQFF
d_call: TRBD1; clone_size: -; j_call: TRBJ1-2; v_call: TRBV4-1; cdr3_nt: TGCGCCAGCAGCCAGGCCGGGACAGTAAACTATGGCTACACCTTC; cdr3_aa: CASSQAGTVNYGYTF
d_call: -; clone_size: -; j_call: TRBJ2-1; v_call: TRBV19; cdr3_nt: TGTGCCAGTAGTGCTAGCTTCTACAATGAGCAGTTCTTC; cdr3_aa: CASSASFYNEQFF
d_call: TRBD2; clone_size: -; j_call: TRBJ2-1; v_call: TRBV30; cdr3_nt: TGTGCCTGGAGTGGAGCGGGGGGCAGGTTCTTC; cdr3_aa: CAWSGAGGRFF
d_call: -; clone_size: -; j_call: TRBJ1-5; v_call: TRBV7-2; cdr3_nt: TGTGCCAGCAGCTTAGTGTGGGGGTCGAATCAGCCCCAGCATTTT; cdr3_aa: CASSLVWGSNQPQHF
d_call: -; clone_size: -; j_call: TRBJ2-3; v_call: TRBV12-3/TRBV12-4; cdr3_nt: TGTGCCAGCAGGACACTAGGCACAGATACGCAGTATTTT; cdr3_aa: CASRTLGTDTQYF
d_call: -; clone_size: -; j_call: TRBJ2-7; v_call: TRBV30; cdr3_nt: TGTGCCTGGAGTGGGGGGTTCACAGGGTTCGAGCAGTACTTC; cdr3_aa: CAWSGGFTGFEQYF
d_call: -; clone_size: -; j_call: TRBJ1-3; v_call: TRBV4-3; cdr3_nt: TGCGCCAGCAGCCAAGAGTGGGGGACCGGGTACTCTGGAAACACCATATATTTT; cdr3_aa: CASSQEWGTGYSGNTIYF
d_call: -; clone_size: -; j_call: TRBJ2-5; v_call: TRBV11-2; cdr3_nt: TGTGCCAGCAGACAGGCAGTCCAAGAGACCCAGTACTTC; cdr3_aa: CASRQAVQETQYF
d_call: -; clone_size: -; j_call: TRBJ2-5; v_call: TRBV19; cdr3_nt: TGTGCCAGTAGTTCAGGGCTGGGCCGAGAGACCCAGTACTTC; cdr3_aa: CASSSGLGRETQYF
d_call: TRBD2; clone_size: -; j_call: TRBJ2-1; v_call: TRBV27; cdr3_nt: TGTGCCAGCAGTTTACTAGCGGGAGGGGATGAGCAGTTCTTC; cdr3_aa: CASSLLAGGDEQFF
d_call: -; clone_size: -; j_call: TRBJ2-1; v_call: TRBV19; cdr3_nt: TGTGCCAGTAGCAGGAGTGACTCCTACAATGAGCAGTTCTTC; cdr3_aa: CASSRSDSYNEQFF
d_call: -; clone_size: -; j_call: TRBJ2-7; v_call: TRBV13; cdr3_nt: TGTGCCAGCAGCTTTGGGACACCGCCGCTCGAGCAGTACTTC; cdr3_aa: CASSFGTPPLEQYF
d_call: -; clone_size: -; j_call: TRBJ1-5; v_call: TRBV6-5; cdr3_nt: TGTGCCAGCAGTTATGCAGGGGTGTACAATCAGCCCCAGCATTTT; cdr3_aa: CASSYAGVYNQPQHF
d_call: -; clone_size: -; j_call: TRBJ1-2; v_call: TRBV6-1; cdr3_nt: TGTGCCAGCAGTGAAAGGCAGGGGTGGAACTATGGCTACACCTTC; cdr3_aa: CASSERQGWNYGYTF
d_call: -; clone_size: -; j_call: TRBJ1-2; v_call: TRBV28; cdr3_nt: TGTGCCAGCAGTTTAAGTACCGCGGGGGATGGCTACACCTTC; cdr3_aa: CASSLSTAGDGYTF
d_call: -; clone_size: once; j_call: TRBJ1-2; v_call: TRBV7-9; cdr3_nt: TGTGCCAGCAGCCTCTCTGATCCGGTCAAGCATGGCTACACCTTC; cdr3_aa: CASSLSDPVKHGYTF
d_call: -; clone_size: -; j_call: TRBJ2-6; v_call: TRBV4-1; cdr3_nt: TGCGCCAGCAGCCAAGAAAGGACTAATGTGGGCCCTGGGGCCAACGTCCTGACTTTC; cdr3_aa: CASSQERTNVGPGANVLTF
d_call: TRBD2; clone_size: -; j_call: TRBJ2-5; v_call: TRBV6-1; cdr3_nt: TGTGCCAGCAGTGACAACGGGGGAGGGGCCCTCCAAGAGACCCAGTACTTC; cdr3_aa: CASSDNGGGALQETQYF